Listed here are 17 T cell receptor beta chains from one sample, sequenced in a study of Graves' ophthalmopathy and Graves' hyperthyroidism. Transcripts of RNA were the source for amplifying TCR beta CDR3 regions. An initial RT-PCR round employing HTBI primers preceded a second-round multiplex PCR. TCRdb analysed the multiplex PCR reads with MiXCR anew, one entry per CDR3 protein. The table includes roughly 50,000 distinct CDR3 sequences, approximately 45% detected once. The sequencing input was peripheral blood. All receptors come from an adult woman with Graves' ophthalmopathy.

This clonotype has at least ten counts. J is TRBJ2-3 and V is TRBV12-3 or TRBV12-4; D is perhaps TRBD2 (6 bases). Trimming took off 5 bases at V and 2 bases at J, with 11 bases between the two ends. This CDR3 region has 14 residues. CDR3 region: CASSPGSLTDTQYF. DNA of the CDR3: TGTGCCAGCAGTCCCGGGAGCCTCACAGATACGCAGTATTTT.

At least ten counts were recorded for this clonotype. This may be a read error: a much more frequent sequence differs by one nucleotide. The chain couples TRBV15 to TRBJ1-1; the D is unclear. The CDR3 is 14 amino acids. In germline, CDR1 is LNHNV, CDR2 YYDKDF (reference sequence). Trimming shortened V by 5 bases and J by 1 base, and 11 bases separated the two germline ends. The CDR3 here is CATSGEGKNTEAFF. Here the CDR3 DNA reads TGTGCCACCAGCGGGGAGGGTAAGAACACTGAAGCTTTCTTT. The entire variable domain, with the rest obtained from reference TRBV15 and TRBJ1-1, is as follows: DAMVIQNPRYQVTQFGKPVTLSCSQTLNHNVMYWYQQKSSQAPKLLFHYYDKDFNNEADTPDNFQSRRPNTSFCFLDIRSPGLGDTAMYLCATSGEGKNTEAFFGQGTRLTVV.

The chain links TRBV19 to TRBJ2-5; the match to TRBD2 covers 7 bases. Per germline, CDR1 LNHDA and CDR2 SQIVND (reference sequence). J gave up 5 bases and V 6 bases, and 9 bases lay outside the gene matches. This CDR3 is built from 14 residues. CDR3 sequence (DNA): TGTGCCAGTAGCATTCTGGGAGGGTCCGAGACCCAGTACTTC. Translation gives CASSILGGSETQYF.

The CDR3 region has the DNA TGTGCCAGCAGCTTAGGGTGGGAGGAAGCTAATGAGCAGTTCTTC. Its translation is CASSLGWEEANEQFF. This chain joins TRBV7-2 and TRBJ2-1, with D perhaps TRBD2 (6 bases). Germline-derived CDR1 and CDR2 are SGHTA and FQGNSA. The CDR3 loop spans 15 amino acids. V lost 1 base, J lost 7 bases, and 14 bases lay in between.

The rearrangement joins TRBV11-3 to TRBJ2-1; 11 bases map to TRBD2. Germline assignment: CDR1 SGHNT and CDR2 YENEEA. The CDR3 extends over 14 amino acids. The V segment lost 11 bases and the J segment 9 bases; nucleotides outside the gene matches: 12. The CDR3 loop reads CAWSVLAGVSEQFF. The CDR3 DNA follows: TGTGCCTGGAGTGTACTAGCGGGAGTTTCTGAGCAGTTCTTC.

This clonotype was observed at least ten times. This chain connects TRBV7-9 to TRBJ2-5, with 10 positions matching TRBD1. Germline trimming cut 2 bases from V and 1 base from J; bases unmatched to any gene: 7. CDR3 length: 17 amino acids. Germline V lookup: CDR1 SEHNR, CDR2 FQNEAQ (reference sequence). The CDR3 coding sequence is TGTGCCAGCAGCTTAAGCGGGACAGGGGACCTCCAAGAGACCCAGTACTTC. Its translation is CASSLSGTGDLQETQYF.

V is TRBV19 and J is TRBJ2-1, with D possibly being TRBD1 (5 bases). CDR1 is LNHDA, CDR2 SQIVND, per germline (reference sequence). Between the trimmed V and J ends, which lost 4 bases and 2 bases, there was a span of 15 bases. The CDR3 is 16 amino acids. The CDR3 region is CASSKGPPEAYNEQFF. DNA of the CDR3: TGTGCCAGTAGTAAGGGGCCCCCAGAAGCCTACAATGAGCAGTTCTTC.

This clonotype is medium-sized within its sample. V and J are TRBV7-9 and TRBJ1-6; D is ambiguous. This CDR3 comprises 12 residues. In germline, CDR1 is SEHNR, CDR2 FQNEAQ (reference sequence). Trimming stripped 1 base from V and 12 bases from J, with 7 bases between. CDR3 nucleotide sequence: TGTGCCAGCAGCTTAGAGGGATTACCCCTCCACTTT. As protein: CASSLEGLPLHF.

The chain recombines TRBV19 with TRBJ1-1; possible D gene TRBD1, 5 bases. V lost 6 bases and J lost 1, with 9 bases in between. The V gene's germline CDR1 is LNHDA and CDR2 SQIVND (reference sequence). The CDR3 consists of 13 residues. The CDR3 loop reads CASRPDRNTEAFF. For the CDR3, the DNA is TGTGCCAGTAGACCTGACAGGAACACTGAAGCTTTCTTT.

V usage is TRBV27 and J usage is TRBJ2-2; 8 nucleotides match TRBD2. This CDR3 is 20 amino acids long. CDR1 MNHEY and CDR2 SMNVEV come from the germline V gene (reference sequence). After removal of 2 bases from V and 4 bases from J, the junction contained 18 bases not matched to a gene. The CDR3: CASSLISSGAVAGITGELFF. In DNA form, the CDR3 reads TGTGCCAGCAGTTTAATCAGTTCAGGGGCTGTAGCGGGGATCACCGGGGAGCTGTTTTTT.

The CDR3 coding sequence is TGCAGTGCCGTTCGACGGGAAGCTTTCTTT. Protein: CSAVRREAFF. The rearrangement links TRBV20-1 to TRBJ1-1, with D unclear. The germline gives CDR1 DFQATT, CDR2 SNEGSKA (reference sequence). Trimming removed 6 bases at V and 8 bases at J, with 10 bases between. The CDR3 covers 10 residues.

A note on this clonotype: One end of the junction fails to match germline, which may point to a read error. The CDR3 is CASSTGQNEAFF. In DNA form, the CDR3 reads TGTGCCAGTAGCACTGGACAGAATGAAGCCTTCTTT. This chain links TRBV19 with TRBJ1-1; D might be TRBD1 (6 bases). The CDR3 has 12 amino acids. CDR1 is LNHDA, CDR2 SQIVND, per germline (reference sequence).

The chain recombines TRBV7-9 with TRBJ2-3, with unresolved D. The ends were cut back, 7 bases at V and 6 bases at J, with 14 bases in the middle. The CDR3 has 13 amino acids. Germline values: CDR1 SEHNR, CDR2 FQNEAQ (reference sequence). CDR3 residues: CASTSGQADTQYF. CDR3 nucleotide sequence: TGTGCCAGCACCTCCGGCCAGGCGGATACGCAGTATTTT.

This clonotype has ten or more counts. The chain employs TRBV5-6 and TRBJ1-4, with 10 bases identical to TRBD1. Looked up from germline, CDR1 is SGHDT and CDR2 is YYEEEE. Trimming at V came to 4 bases and at J to 7 bases, leaving 7 bases not matched to a gene. The CDR3 totals 15 residues. The CDR3 DNA is TGTGCCAGCAGCACCTCGACAGGGGGCGGTGAAAAACTGTTTTTT. Amino acids: CASSTSTGGGEKLFF.

This clonotype was counted ten times or more. This rearrangement joins TRBV7-9 to TRBJ2-6; TRBD1 agrees at 7 bases. CDR1 SEHNR and CDR2 FQNEAQ come from the germline V gene (reference sequence). The CDR3 loop spans 17 amino acids. Trimming cost V 2 bases and J 2 bases; bases outside gene matches: 6. CDR3 sequence (DNA): TGTGCCAGCAGCTTATTAGGGGGCGGAGCTGGGGCCAACGTCCTGACTTTC. Translated: CASSLLGGGAGANVLTF.

This clonotype was detected only a few times. The CDR3 region is CASSQRATGNTIYF. As DNA, the CDR3 is TGTGCCAGCAGCCAAAGGGCAACTGGAAACACCATATATTTT. This chain links TRBV3-1 with TRBJ1-3, with D unresolved. The CDR3 spans 14 residues. The V end was cut by 2 bases, the J end by 2 bases, with 7 bases between. Germline lookup yields CDR1 LGHDT and CDR2 YNNKEL (reference sequence). The full variable domain, its missing parts supplied by reference TRBV3-1 and TRBJ1-3, is DTAVSQTPKYLVTQMGNDKSIKCEQNLGHDTMYWYKQDSKKFLKIMFSYNNKELIINETVPNRFSPKSPDKAHLNLHINSLELGDSAVYFCASSQRATGNTIYFGEGSWLTVV.

This clonotype has ten or more counts. The rearrangement joins TRBV20-1 to TRBJ2-2; D call uncertain. With 2 bases removed from V and 5 bases from J, the gap between germline ends came to 6 bases. The CDR3 contains 12 residues. The germline V gene has CDR1 DFQATT and CDR2 SNEGSKA (reference sequence). CDR3 DNA sequence: TGCAGTGCTAGATCTGGTACCGGGGAGCTGTTTTTT. Amino acid sequence: CSARSGTGELFF.